One and the same sample provided the 14 T cell receptor beta chains below, sequenced in a study of T cells in tumors after PD-1 blockade (dated by TCRdb to between 2018 and 2021). The method was the immunoSEQ multiplex PCR assay. Drawn from immuneACCESS, this table holds only the in-frame rearrangements with V and J called that TCRdb kept. Clones are partly lost; checked studies trace under half to an unresolved V gene and leave the rest unexplained. The sample contains some 20,000 clones, 78% of them found a single time. In total, the top ten clones hold approximately 24% of the sample. The time point label for this specimen denotes: before anti-PD-1 therapy. Sequenced material: PBMCs, taken before anti-PD-1 treatment. These receptors were taken from a human donor with basal cell carcinoma.

CDR3 DNA sequence: TGTGCCAGCAATTCAGACAGGGGGCCTTCTGAAAAACTGTTTTTT. Its protein is CASNSDRGPSEKLFF. The chain combines TRBV25-1 with TRBJ1-4; 10 nucleotides match TRBD1. Germline V gives CDR1 MGHDK, CDR2 SYGVNS. The CDR3 is 15 amino acids. After removal of 7 bases from V and 7 bases from J, the junction contained 9 bases not matched to a gene.

J is TRBJ2-3 and V is TRBV10-1; 7 bases line up with TRBD1. The CDR3 spans 24 residues. The germline V gene has CDR1 WNHNN and CDR2 SYGVQD (reference sequence). Germline trimming cut 3 bases from V and 0 bases from J; bases unmatched to any gene: 30. The CDR3 protein is CASSDTTGFLSRKKSNPSTDTQYF. The DNA for the CDR3 is TGCGCCAGCAGTGACACGACAGGGTTTCTGAGCCGCAAGAAGTCGAACCCTAGCACAGATACGCAGTATTTT.

This chain joins TRBV4-2 and TRBJ2-3; D is possibly TRBD2 (5 bases). Germline V CDR1 and CDR2: LGHNA, YNFKEQ. V was trimmed by 3 bases and J by 3 bases, leaving 13 bases between them. The length of the CDR3 is 15 residues. The CDR3 coding sequence is TGTGCCAGCAGCCACGGGAAGGCAGAAACAGATACGCAGTATTTT. Translating it yields CASSHGKAETDTQYF.

The chain carries TRBV28 and TRBJ2-7; 9 bases are shared with TRBD1. Per the germline V gene, CDR1 is MDHEN and CDR2 is SYDVKM. This CDR3 is 14 amino acids long. With V trimmed by 5 bases and J by 7 bases, 9 bases remained unmatched. The CDR3 nucleotides are TGTGCCAGCAGTACGACAGGGGGATCGGAAGAGCAGTACTTC. This encodes CASSTTGGSEEQYF.

This sequence joins TRBV5-5 and TRBJ1-2; D remains ambiguous. Germline V gene data show CDR1 as SGHKS and CDR2 as YYEKEE (reference sequence). Trimming stripped 4 bases from V and 1 base from J, with 14 bases between. The CDR3 loop spans 15 amino acids. The CDR3 loop reads CASSPSEGINYGYTF. CDR3 nucleotides: TGTGCCAGCAGCCCCAGTGAAGGGATTAACTATGGCTACACCTTC.

The chain employs TRBV12-5 and TRBJ2-5; either TRBD1 or TRBD2 may supply D (5 bases each). The V gene lost 4 bases and the J gene lost 4 bases, with 13 bases spanning the gap. From germline, CDR1 is LGHNT and CDR2 FRNRAP. The CDR3 is made up of 14 amino acids. This chain's CDR3 is CASGSPGSLETQYF. CDR3 DNA sequence: TGTGCTAGTGGTTCTCCAGGGAGTTTAGAGACCCAGTACTTC.

This chain joins TRBV28 and TRBJ2-5, with 13 bases aligning to TRBD2. Per germline, CDR1 MDHEN and CDR2 SYDVKM. V dropped 6 bases and J dropped 4; count of bases not matched to a gene: 8. The CDR3 is 16 amino acids. Here the CDR3 reads CASSPGLAGVGETQYF. CDR3 DNA: TGTGCCAGCAGCCCTGGACTAGCGGGAGTGGGAGAGACCCAGTACTTC.

The gene calls are TRBV3-1 (or the pseudogene TRBV3-2) and TRBJ1-2; D is unresolved. This CDR3 has 14 amino acids. V was pared by 1 base and J by 8 bases, with 14 bases between. Germline V gives CDR1 LGHDT, CDR2 YNNKEL (reference sequence). The CDR3 nucleotides are TGTGCCAGCAGCCAAGGTGTCGGCAGGTCGGGCTACACCTTC. Amino acid sequence: CASSQGVGRSGYTF.

J is TRBJ2-1 and V is TRBV6-5; no clear D. The CDR3 is 13 residues long. Germline V lookup: CDR1 MNHEY, CDR2 SVGAGI. V was clipped by 0 bases and J by 12 bases, with 12 bases between them. The CDR3 region is CASSYSIGTVQFF. The CDR3 DNA sequence: TGTGCCAGCAGTTACTCGATCGGTACGGTGCAGTTCTTC.

V gene TRBV18 combines with J gene TRBJ2-1; D is perhaps TRBD1 (6 bases). Germline V gene sequence: CDR1 KGHSH, CDR2 LQKENI. V was trimmed by 0 bases and J by 5 bases, leaving 11 bases between them. CDR3 size: 15 residues. The CDR3 reads CASSPPVQGHNEQFF. DNA of the CDR3: TGTGCCAGCTCACCACCGGTACAGGGCCACAATGAGCAGTTCTTC.

This clone was picked up a small number of times. Other nucleotide sequences from this sample produce the same CDR3. The rearrangement uses TRBV2 and TRBJ2-1, with D possibly matching TRBD2 (7 bases). Trimming removed 11 bases at V and 0 bases at J, with 29 bases between. Per the germline V gene, CDR1 is SNHLY and CDR2 is FYNNEI. This CDR3 is built from 19 residues. CDR3 in DNA: TGTGCCCCCAGTGATGGGGGGGCGGGGGAGGGGAGCTCCTACAATGAGCAGTTCTTC. Protein product: CAPSDGGAGEGSSYNEQFF. The full variable domain, in which reference TRBV2 and TRBJ2-1 provide the parts outside the CDR3, is EPEVTQTPSHQVTQMGQEVILRCVPISNHLYFYWYRQILGQKVEFLVSFYNNEISEKSEIFDDQFSVERPDGSNFTLKIRSTKLEDSAMYFCAPSDGGAGEGSSYNEQFFGPGTRLTVL.

This clone was picked up a small number of times. This chain uses TRBV7-2 with TRBJ2-7; TRBD2 aligns across 9 bases. Per the germline V gene, CDR1 is SGHTA and CDR2 is FQGNSA. V was clipped by 1 base and J by 4 bases; unmatched bases: 2. The CDR3 loop spans 14 amino acids. The CDR3: CASSLVSGGYEQYF. For the CDR3, the DNA is TGTGCCAGCAGCTTAGTTAGCGGGGGTTACGAGCAGTACTTC. The entire variable domain, with the rest obtained from reference TRBV7-2 and TRBJ2-7, is as follows: GAGVSQSPSNKVTEKGKDVELRCDPISGHTALYWYRQSLGQGLEFLIYFQGNSAPDKSGLPSDRFSAERTGGSVSTLTIQRTQQEDSAVYLCASSLVSGGYEQYFGPGTRLTVT.

The chain recombines TRBV6-5 with TRBJ1-2, with D unresolved. Per the germline V gene, CDR1 is MNHEY and CDR2 is SVGAGI. CDR3 length: 14 amino acids. The ends were cut back, 5 bases at V and 4 bases at J, with 14 bases in the middle. CDR3 nucleotides: TGTGCCAGCAGTCCCACAACAGACCTCTATGGCTACACCTTC. This encodes CASSPTTDLYGYTF.

This sequence joins TRBV3-1 (or the pseudogene TRBV3-2) and TRBJ2-5, with D tentatively TRBD2 (5 bases). CDR1 is LGHDT, CDR2 YNNKEL, per germline (reference sequence). The CDR3 covers 16 residues. V was pared by 1 base and J by 2 bases, with 14 bases between. CDR3 loop: CASSQGSASSQETQYF. DNA of the CDR3: TGTGCCAGCAGCCAAGGCTCGGCTAGCAGTCAAGAGACCCAGTACTTC.